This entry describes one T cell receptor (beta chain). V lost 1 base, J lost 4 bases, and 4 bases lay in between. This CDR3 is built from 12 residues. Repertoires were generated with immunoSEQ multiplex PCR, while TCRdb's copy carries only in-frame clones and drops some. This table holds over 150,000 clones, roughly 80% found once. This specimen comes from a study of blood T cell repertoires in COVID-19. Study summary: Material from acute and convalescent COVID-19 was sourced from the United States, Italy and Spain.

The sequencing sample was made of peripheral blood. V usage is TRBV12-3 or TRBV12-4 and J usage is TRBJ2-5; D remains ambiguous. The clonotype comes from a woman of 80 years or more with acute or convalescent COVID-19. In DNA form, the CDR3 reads TGTGCCAGCAGTTTAGTTCTAGAGACCCAGTACTTC. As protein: CASSLVLETQYF.